Here is one TCR beta chain with its context. Its antigen is as yet unknown. This sample was included in a study of T cells in localized non-small cell lung cancer. Sequencing used immunoSEQ multiplex PCR; TCRdb keeps in-frame clones, though not all of them. In the table there are 4,700 or so clones, 34% of which are singletons. Overall study results and limits: Sequencing, confined to only one tumor region, leaves heterogeneity possible. In the blood, greater T cell density corresponded to longer overall survival. Among the top 100 tumor clones, a median 57 appeared in adjacent lung. The highest T cell clonality was in uninvolved adjacent lung, above tumor.

V shed 4 bases, J shed 2 bases, and the junction held 3 bases outside the gene matches. This CDR3 has 15 amino acids. The starting material was lung tumor tissue, obtained before any cancer treatment. This TCR came from a man aged 35-69 years with stage II squamous cell lung carcinoma. The rearrangement links TRBV6-7 to TRBJ1-4, with 8 bases lining up with TRBD1. TRBV6-7 qualifies as an ORF whose function is uncertain. The CDR3 DNA sequence: TGTGCCAGCAGTTCCCAGGGGGCTACTAATGAAAAACTGTTTTTT. Its protein is CASSSQGATNEKLFF.